This T cell receptor (beta chain) was obtained from a study of response to subunit inactivated influenza vaccine. Each CDR3 protein is one row after TCRdb ran MiXCR on the RT-PCR reads. The sample consists of 430,000 or so distinct CDR3 sequences, roughly 9.7% of them appearing once. Deletions cut 8 bases from V and 3 bases from J, with 13 bases between. The length of the CDR3 is 12 residues. CDR1 DFQATT and CDR2 SNEGSKA come from the germline V gene (reference sequence). Study observations and caveats: Authors proposed each seasonal influenza vaccination draws in few new T cells.

Details on this clonotype: The antigen is not known.

The source is a man aged 50 to 59 who received an inactivated influenza vaccine. This specimen was PBMCs from blood, taken about 40 days after vaccination. The chain uses TRBV20-1 and TRBJ2-5; D is ambiguous. CDR3 in DNA: TGCAGTACCGCAGGACGGAAAGAGACCCAGTACTTC. Its protein product is CSTAGRKETQYF.